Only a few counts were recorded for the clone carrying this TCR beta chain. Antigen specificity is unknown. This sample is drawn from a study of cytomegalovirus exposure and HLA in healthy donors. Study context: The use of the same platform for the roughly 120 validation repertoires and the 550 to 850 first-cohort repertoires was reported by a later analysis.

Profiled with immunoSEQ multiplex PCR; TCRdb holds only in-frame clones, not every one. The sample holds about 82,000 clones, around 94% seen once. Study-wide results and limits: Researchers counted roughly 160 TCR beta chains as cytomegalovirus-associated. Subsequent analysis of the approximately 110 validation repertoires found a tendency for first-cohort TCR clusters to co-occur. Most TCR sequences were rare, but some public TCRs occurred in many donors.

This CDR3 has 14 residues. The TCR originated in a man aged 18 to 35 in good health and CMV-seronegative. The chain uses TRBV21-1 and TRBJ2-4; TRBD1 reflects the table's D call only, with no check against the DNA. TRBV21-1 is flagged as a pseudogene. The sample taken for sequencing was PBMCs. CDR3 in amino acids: CASSNPGQGNIQYF. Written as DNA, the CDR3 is TGTGCCAGCAGCAACCCGGGACAAGGAAACATTCAGTACTTC.